These T cell receptor beta chains were read from a single sample in a study of OX40 agonist ivuxolimab in advanced cancers. Clones were read by immunoSEQ multiplex PCR, and TCRdb kept only the in-frame ones, dropping some. Among tens of thousands of clones listed, approximately 80% were seen once. The sequencing here drew on CD4+ or CD8+ T cells sorted from blood, taken in a trial of the OX40 agonist ivuxolimab. The receptors shown here come from an adult with an advanced solid tumor such as melanoma, head and neck, liver or kidney cancer. Both conserved end residues are part of each CDR3. A D gene is named only where the DNA matches it firmly. Not every row has a clone size; where given, it reads once, few, many or a size class.

V,size,J,D,DNA,CDR3
TRBV28,NA,TRBJ1-2,TRBD1,TGTGCCAGCAGACTTACCGGGACAGGGACCGGCTACACCTTC,CASRLTGTGTGYTF
TRBV10-3,NA,TRBJ2-3,TRBD2,TGTGACCTGGCGGACTTGGCGGCTAGCGGGAGACTCACAGATACGCAGTATTTT,CDLADLAASGRLTDTQYF
TRBV9,once,TRBJ1-5,NA,TGTGCCAGCAGCCACGGGGGCGGAAGCAATCAGCCCCAGCATTTT,CASSHGGGSNQPQHF
TRBV27,NA,TRBJ1-6,NA,TGTGCCAGCAGTCCGCGGGACCGACCGCATTCACCCCTCCACTTT,CASSPRDRPHSPLHF
TRBV6-5,NA,TRBJ1-2,TRBD1,TGTGCCAGCAGTTACTCGACGGGACAGCTATACTATGGCTACACCTTC,CASSYSTGQLYYGYTF
TRBV6-1,NA,TRBJ1-4,NA,TGTGCCAGCCGACCGGGACTGAGGGGTGAAAAACTGTTTTTT,CASRPGLRGEKLFF
TRBV15,NA,TRBJ1-5,TRBD1,TGTGCCACCAGGACCGGGACAGGGGGTTATCAGCCCCAGCATTTT,CATRTGTGGYQPQHF
TRBV4-2,NA,TRBJ2-1,TRBD1,TGTGCCAGCAGCCAACGGGACAGGGGGGACGATGAGCAGTTCTTC,CASSQRDRGDDEQFF
TRBV15,NA,TRBJ1-5,NA,TGTGCCACCAGTGTGGACAAAGGTGTCAATCAGCCCCAGCATTTT,CATSVDKGVNQPQHF
TRBV19,NA,TRBJ1-2,NA,TGTGCCAGTAGAGCCCCCCTGACATATGGCTACACCTTC,CASRAPLTYGYTF
TRBV7-9,NA,TRBJ2-3,NA,TGTGCCAGCAGCCCCGGGACAACAGATACGCAGTATTTT,CASSPGTTDTQYF
TRBV4-1,NA,TRBJ2-3,NA,TGCGCCAGCAGCCAGGGGGCCCCTCTTACCACAGATACGCAGTATTTT,CASSQGAPLTTDTQYF
TRBV4-3,NA,TRBJ2-2,TRBD2,TGCGCCAGCAGCCAAGTGGCGGGAGTCACCGGGGAGCTGTTTTTT,CASSQVAGVTGELFF
TRBV7-3,NA,TRBJ2-2,TRBD2,TGTGCCAGCAGCCTGGGACTAGCGGGAGGGGCCGGGGAGCTGTTTTTT,CASSLGLAGGAGELFF
TRBV5-4,NA,TRBJ2-2,NA,TGTGCCAGCAGGGGGCGGGACGGACCCCTGAACACCGGGGAGCTGTTTTTT,CASRGRDGPLNTGELFF
TRBV6-5,NA,TRBJ1-2,NA,TGTGCCAGCATATCGGGGCAGGATGGCTACACCTTC,CASISGQDGYTF
TRBV7-3,once,TRBJ2-1,NA,TGTGCCAGCAGCTTAATCTCGAGGCCCCCGGGTAGCAATGAGCAGTTCTTC,CASSLISRPPGSNEQFF
TRBV28,NA,TRBJ2-7,TRBD2,TGTGCCAGCAAAGAGGCGGGAGGCTCCTACGAGCAGTACTTC,CASKEAGGSYEQYF
TRBV15,NA,TRBJ2-5,TRBD2,TGTGCCACCAGCAGAGGTACGACTAGCGCCGGGGAGACCCAGTACTTC,CATSRGTTSAGETQYF
TRBV28,once,TRBJ1-5,NA,TGTGCCAGCAGTTTATGGGGTCAGGGCAATCAGCCCCAGCATTTT,CASSLWGQGNQPQHF
TRBV20-1,NA,TRBJ1-1,NA,TGCAGCCTAGAACGATACGGCGAAGCTTTCTTT,CSLERYGEAFF
TRBV28,NA,TRBJ1-1,NA,TGTGCCAGCAGTACGGTGGGGGGGGAGAACACTGAAGCTTTCTTT,CASSTVGGENTEAFF
TRBV21-1,NA,TRBJ1-5,NA,TGTGCCAGCAGCCCTCGAGGAGGGGTAGGCAATCAGCCCCAGCATTTT,CASSPRGGVGNQPQHF
TRBV6-5,NA,TRBJ1-1,NA,TGTGCCAGCAGCCCAGACGGAATCCGTGGCCAAGCTTTCTTT,CASSPDGIRGQAFF
TRBV11-3,few,TRBJ2-7,NA,TGTGCCAGCAGCCAAGACGGACCCGAGCAGTACTTC,CASSQDGPEQYF
TRBV28,NA,TRBJ2-5,TRBD1,TGTGCCAGCAGTCCACCGGCCCTAGGACAGGGTCAAGAGACCCAGTACTTC,CASSPPALGQGQETQYF
TRBV6-1,many,TRBJ1-3,TRBD1,TGTGCCAGCACCCTGGACAGGGCTGGAAACACCATATATTTT,CASTLDRAGNTIYF
TRBV28,NA,TRBJ1-6,TRBD1,TGTGCCAGCAGCCATGGACAGGGGGCTCGGTCACCCCTCCACTTT,CASSHGQGARSPLHF
TRBV28,NA,TRBJ1-1,NA,TGTGCCAGCAGTTTAACCCGCTTTGAAGCTTTCTTT,CASSLTRFEAFF
TRBV13,NA,TRBJ2-1,NA,TGTGCCAGCAGCCGTCGAGGCGGTAAGGGTGAGCAGTTCTTC,CASSRRGGKGEQFF
TRBV18,NA,TRBJ1-1,NA,TGTGCCAGCTCACCAATGCAGGGTGTTCCCTCTGAAGCTTTCTTT,CASSPMQGVPSEAFF
TRBV28,NA,TRBJ1-5,TRBD1,TGTGCCAGCAGTCTCGGGACAGGGTCGAGCAATCAGCCCCAGCATTTT,CASSLGTGSSNQPQHF
TRBV7-8,NA,TRBJ1-6,TRBD1,TGTGCCAGCAGCCTCCGGGACAGAAATTCACCCCTCCACTTT,CASSLRDRNSPLHF
TRBV18,NA,TRBJ2-3,NA,TGTGCCAGCTCACGCGGTACTAGCACAGATACGCAGTATTTT,CASSRGTSTDTQYF
TRBV6-6,NA,TRBJ2-7,TRBD1,TGTGCCACCCAGGGCCGACAGGGCCGATACGAGCAGTACTTC,CATQGRQGRYEQYF
TRBV9,NA,TRBJ2-5,NA,TGTGCCAGCAGCGTAGGGGGGATTGGTCAAGAGACCCAGTACTTC,CASSVGGIGQETQYF
TRBV7-9,NA,TRBJ1-1,NA,TGTGCCAGCAGCACCGATAGGAATTCTGAAGCTTTCTTT,CASSTDRNSEAFF
TRBV27,NA,TRBJ1-2,NA,TGTGCCAGCAGTTTATCGATCGGAGGGGCTGCTAACTATGGCTACACCTTC,CASSLSIGGAANYGYTF
TRBV27,NA,TRBJ2-5,NA,TGTGCCAGCAGGACAGGCAGGGAGACCCAGTACTTC,CASRTGRETQYF
TRBV18,NA,TRBJ1-2,NA,TGTGCCAGCTCACCCCGAGGGGGAGATGGCTACACCTTC,CASSPRGGDGYTF
TRBV7-2,few,TRBJ2-7,NA,TGTGCCAGCAGCTCCACGACTAGGAGCGAGCAGTACTTC,CASSSTTRSEQYF
TRBV21-1,NA,TRBJ2-2,NA,TGTGCCAGCAGCCTCAAAGGAGGGTCCGGGGAGCTGTTTTTT,CASSLKGGSGELFF